This T cell receptor beta chain was documented in a study of T-cell reconstitution after alpha-beta-depleted transplantation in children. Study-wide points: Reported findings indicate that, about two months after transplant, alpha-beta T cells came from several hundred expanded clones, which were derived from non-depleted graft cells. The origin of high day-60 TCRbeta diversity in some patients lay in surviving recipient T cells and thymic progenitors. T-cell numbers and diversity one year post-transplant derived largely from freshly generated T cells.

This clonotype came up many times. Its specificity is not known. Researchers prepared the TCRbeta library using unique molecular identifiers, the study reports. MiXCR, run by TCRdb on the PCR reads, gives a single entry per CDR3 protein. The sample records approximately 520,000 distinct CDR3 sequences, roughly 11% being singletons. The receptor was derived from a female patient aged 2-9 years who had a stem cell transplant for aplastic anemia, so the T cells may come from the graft donor. Specimen: PBMCs, mostly from graft donor cells, collected 180 days after TCRalphabeta/CD19-depleted stem cell transplant.

The CDR3 bases are TGTGCCATCAGTGGCGATGAAAACATTCAGTACTTC. Amino acid sequence: CAISGDENIQYF. The chain joins TRBV10-3 to TRBJ2-4; D unclear. CDR1 is ENHRY and CDR2 is SYGVKD in the germline V gene. Trimming removed 4 bases at V and 5 bases at J, with 6 bases between. This CDR3 spans 12 amino acids.